The clone carrying this T cell receptor beta chain was seen more than once but under ten times. Its antigen remains unknown. There were TCR beta CDR3 regions amplified from RNA transcripts. During a first-round RT-PCR of the TCR CDR3, the HTBI primer set was used. Each CDR3 protein is one row after TCRdb ran MiXCR on the multiplex PCR reads. Here the sample spans roughly 800,000 distinct CDR3 sequences, roughly 40% being singletons. This specimen comes from a study of T cells in Graves' hyperthyroidism and ophthalmopathy. Findings and caveats of the study: Blood also showed most of the thyroid clonotypes that were expanded above 0.001.

Uncontrolled infection, other autoimmune disease, pregnancy and lactation each barred patients from inclusion. This sequence originates from a young man with Graves' hyperthyroidism. Specimen: blood.

This chain's CDR3 is CASRQGLNTGELFF. The CDR3 nucleotides are TGTGCCAGCAGACAGGGATTGAACACCGGGGAGCTGTTTTTT. The chain uses TRBV11-2 and TRBJ2-2, with D perhaps TRBD1 (6 bases). Trimming removed 6 bases at V and 1 base at J, with 9 bases between. The CDR3 has 14 amino acids. The germline CDR1 and CDR2 sequences are SGHAT and FQNNGV. The full variable domain, its missing parts supplied by reference TRBV11-2 and TRBJ2-2, is EAGVAQSPRYKIIEKRQSVAFWCNPISGHATLYWYQQILGQGPKLLIQFQNNGVVDDSQLPKDRFSAERLKGVDSTLKIQPAKLEDSAVYLCASRQGLNTGELFFGEGSRLTVL.